This record covers a single T cell receptor (beta chain). The sample comes from a study of blood T cell repertoires in COVID-19. The ends lost 6 bases at V and 7 bases at J; junction bases unmatched: 23. The CDR3 length is 21 residues. CDR1 is MNHNY, CDR2 SVGAGI, per germline (reference sequence). Clones were sequenced by immunoSEQ multiplex PCR, and TCRdb holds only the in-frame ones, with some missing. The sample records under 400,000 clones, 90% being singletons. This chain connects TRBV6-6 to TRBJ2-1; the match to TRBD2 covers 14 bases. The clonotype comes from a man between 18 and 29 years old with active or convalescent COVID-19. The sample taken for sequencing was peripheral blood. DNA of the CDR3: TGTGCCAGCAGCCGCATTACGCCCGATGGGACTAGCGGGAGTATGAGGAATGAGCAGTTCTTC. Protein product: CASSRITPDGTSGSMRNEQFF.